This TCR beta chain emerged from a study of cytotoxic CD8 clonotypes in ibrutinib-treated CLL. Overall study findings and caveats: At ibrutinib response, clonality increased, and at progression it declined back toward baseline.

The protocol was immunoSEQ multiplex PCR, while the TCRdb copy is restricted to in-frame clones and leaves out a portion. The table lists 120,000 to 150,000 clones, about 80% of them singletons. This CDR3 has 13 amino acids. The V gene lost 8 bases and the J gene lost 0 bases, with 8 bases spanning the gap. Germline V CDR1 and CDR2: MGHRA, YSYEKL. With respect to this clone: Its target is unknown.

The sequence was obtained from a human donor with chronic lymphocytic leukemia. The V call is TRBV4-1, the J call TRBJ1-5; D gene unclear. The specimen was PBMCs, collected after 12 months of ibrutinib treatment. For the CDR3, the DNA is TGCGCCAGCGCTCAGATTAGCAATCAGCCCCAGCATTTT. Translation: CASAQISNQPQHF.